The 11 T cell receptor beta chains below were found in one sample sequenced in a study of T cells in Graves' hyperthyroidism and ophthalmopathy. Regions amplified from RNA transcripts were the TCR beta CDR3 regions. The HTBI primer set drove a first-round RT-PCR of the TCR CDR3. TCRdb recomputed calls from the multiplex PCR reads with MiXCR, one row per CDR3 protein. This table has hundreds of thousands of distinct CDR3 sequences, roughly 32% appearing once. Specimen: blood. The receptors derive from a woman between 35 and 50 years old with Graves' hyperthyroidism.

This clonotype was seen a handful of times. The CDR3 protein is CASSYSRGGGYEQYF. DNA of the CDR3: TGTGCCAGCAGTTACTCGAGAGGCGGCGGGTACGAGCAGTACTTC. The rearrangement uses TRBV6-5 and TRBJ2-7; the D gene is possibly TRBD2 (5 bases). The CDR3 length is 15 residues. With 0 bases removed from V and 4 bases from J, the gap between germline ends came to 13 bases. CDR1 is MNHEY, CDR2 SVGAGI, per germline.

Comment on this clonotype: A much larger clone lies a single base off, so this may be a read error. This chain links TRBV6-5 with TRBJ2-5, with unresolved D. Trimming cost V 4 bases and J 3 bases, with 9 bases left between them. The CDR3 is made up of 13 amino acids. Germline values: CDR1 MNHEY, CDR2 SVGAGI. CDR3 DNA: TGTGCCAGCAGTTGCCGACGCGAAGAGACCCAGTACTTC. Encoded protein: CASSCRREETQYF.

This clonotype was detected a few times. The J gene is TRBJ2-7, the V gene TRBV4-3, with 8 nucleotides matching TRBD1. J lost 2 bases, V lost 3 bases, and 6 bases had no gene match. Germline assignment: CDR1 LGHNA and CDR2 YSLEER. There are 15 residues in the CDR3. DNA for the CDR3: TGCGCCAGCAGCCAGGGACAGGCCGTGACCTACGAGCAGTACTTC. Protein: CASSQGQAVTYEQYF.

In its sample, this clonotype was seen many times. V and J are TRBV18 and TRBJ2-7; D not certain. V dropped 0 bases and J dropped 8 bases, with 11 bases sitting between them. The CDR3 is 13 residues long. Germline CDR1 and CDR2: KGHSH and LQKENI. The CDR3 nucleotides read TGTGCCAGCTCACCACCGTCGACTCAACAGCAGTACTTC. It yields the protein CASSPPSTQQQYF.

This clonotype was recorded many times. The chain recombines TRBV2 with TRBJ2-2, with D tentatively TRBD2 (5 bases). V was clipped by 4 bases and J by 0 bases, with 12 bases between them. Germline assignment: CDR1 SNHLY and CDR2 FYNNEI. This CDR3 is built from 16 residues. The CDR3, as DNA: TGTGCCAGCAGTGCTGCGCGGGTGGCGAACACCGGGGAGCTGTTTTTT. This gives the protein CASSAARVANTGELFF. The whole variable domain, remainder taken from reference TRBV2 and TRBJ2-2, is EPEVTQTPSHQVTQMGQEVILRCVPISNHLYFYWYRQILGQKVEFLVSFYNNEISEKSEIFDDQFSVERPDGSNFTLKIRSTKLEDSAMYFCASSAARVANTGELFFGEGSRLTVL.

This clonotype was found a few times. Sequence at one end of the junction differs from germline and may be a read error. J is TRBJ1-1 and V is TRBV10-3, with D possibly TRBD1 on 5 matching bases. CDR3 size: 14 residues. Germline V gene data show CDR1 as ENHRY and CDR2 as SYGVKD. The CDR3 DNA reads TGTGCCAGCAGTAACAGGAAAGAGAACACTGAAGCTTTCTTT. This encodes CASSNRKENTEAFF.

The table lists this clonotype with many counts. In DNA, the CDR3 is TGCAGCGTTGAAACAGATCTGAACACTGAAGCTTTCTTT. Translation gives CSVETDLNTEAFF. J is TRBJ1-1 and V is TRBV29-1; D is unclear. This CDR3 has 13 residues. Trimming removed 2 bases at V and 0 bases at J, with 7 bases between. The germline V gene has CDR1 SQVTM and CDR2 ANQGSEA. The whole variable domain, remainder taken from reference TRBV29-1 and TRBJ1-1, is SAVISQKPSRDICQRGTSLTIQCQVDSQVTMMFWYRQQPGQSLTLIATANQGSEATYESGFVIDKFPISRPNLTFSTLTVSNMSPEDSSIYLCSVETDLNTEAFFGQGTRLTVV.

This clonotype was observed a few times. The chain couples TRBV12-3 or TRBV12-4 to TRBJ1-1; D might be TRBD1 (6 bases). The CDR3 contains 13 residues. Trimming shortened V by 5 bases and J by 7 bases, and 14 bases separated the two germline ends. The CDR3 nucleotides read TGTGCCAGCAGTACCCGGGGGGGCCGTGAAGCTTTCTTT. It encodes CASSTRGGREAFF.

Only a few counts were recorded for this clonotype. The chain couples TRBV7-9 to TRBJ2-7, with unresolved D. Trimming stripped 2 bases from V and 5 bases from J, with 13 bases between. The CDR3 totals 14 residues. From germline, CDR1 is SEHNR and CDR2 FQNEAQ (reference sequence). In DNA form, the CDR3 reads TGTGCCAGCAGCTTACAAGAGGTCGGCCACGAGCAGTACTTC. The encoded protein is CASSLQEVGHEQYF.

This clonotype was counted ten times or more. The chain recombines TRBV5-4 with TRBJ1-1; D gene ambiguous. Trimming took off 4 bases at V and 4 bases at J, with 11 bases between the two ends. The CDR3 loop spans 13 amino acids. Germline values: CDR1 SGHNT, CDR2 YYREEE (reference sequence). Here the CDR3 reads CASSPPVGTEAFF. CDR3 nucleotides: TGTGCCAGCAGCCCGCCAGTTGGCACTGAAGCTTTCTTT.

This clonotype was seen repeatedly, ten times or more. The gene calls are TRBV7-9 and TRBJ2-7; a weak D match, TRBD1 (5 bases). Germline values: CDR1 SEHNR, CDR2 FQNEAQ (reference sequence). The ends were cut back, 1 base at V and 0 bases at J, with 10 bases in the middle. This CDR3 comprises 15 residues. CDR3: CASSLVGAGSYEQYF. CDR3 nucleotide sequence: TGTGCCAGCAGCTTAGTAGGGGCAGGCTCCTACGAGCAGTACTTC.